Below are 23 T cell receptor beta chains sequenced from a single sample in a study of CD8 T cells in ankylosing spondylitis. One entry per CDR3 protein, called by TCRdb with MiXCR from the 5' RACE reads. The sample has fewer than 40,000 distinct CDR3 sequences, 30% seen once. The sample consisted of synovial fluid, either unsorted or a sorted T cell fraction (not recorded which). These receptors all come from a male donor with ankylosing spondylitis.

This clonotype was found a few times. This chain links TRBV7-9 with TRBJ2-7, with D perhaps being TRBD1 or TRBD2 (5 bases each). Germline CDR1 reads SEHNR; CDR2 reads FQNEAQ (reference sequence). The CDR3 sequence is 15 residues long. Trimming took off 4 bases at V and 2 bases at J, with 15 bases between the two ends. The CDR3 loop reads CASSSTGRGAYEQYF. For the CDR3, the DNA is TGTGCCAGCAGCTCAACGGGACGGGGAGCCTACGAGCAGTACTTC.

The rearrangement links TRBV29-1 to TRBJ2-7; no reliable D call. The CDR3 is 11 amino acids. Trimming stripped 4 bases from V and 3 bases from J, with 7 bases between. Germline lookup yields CDR1 SQVTM and CDR2 ANQGSEA. CDR3: CSVVLSYEQYF. The CDR3 region has the DNA TGCAGCGTTGTTCTTAGCTACGAGCAGTACTTC.

This clonotype has a count of ten or more. The chain uses TRBV7-9 and TRBJ1-3; D is undetermined. CDR1 and CDR2 (germline): SEHNR, FQNEAQ (reference sequence). The CDR3 totals 16 residues. Deletions cut 7 bases from V and 3 bases from J, with 19 bases between. CDR3 protein: CASTLLGQEDGNTIYF. DNA of the CDR3: TGTGCCAGCACCCTACTCGGGCAGGAAGATGGAAACACCATATATTTT.

The chain combines TRBV27 with TRBJ2-1, with D unresolved. The CDR3 totals 13 residues. In germline, CDR1 is MNHEY, CDR2 SMNVEV (reference sequence). V lost 8 bases and J lost 0, with 8 bases in between. CDR3 amino acids: CASAEVSYNEQFF. The CDR3, as DNA: TGTGCCAGCGCCGAGGTCTCCTACAATGAGCAGTTCTTC.

The sample holds a few counts of this clonotype. The genes are TRBV6-1 and TRBJ2-3; 9 bases fit TRBD2. This CDR3 is built from 15 residues. V lost 8 bases, J lost 2 bases, and 8 bases stayed unmatched. Germline values: CDR1 MNHNS, CDR2 SASEGT. The CDR3 region has the DNA TGTGCCAGCTCTAGACTAGCGGCAAACACAGATACGCAGTATTTT. Translation: CASSRLAANTDTQYF.

This clonotype turned up a few times. V is TRBV21-1 and J is TRBJ2-1; the DNA was not compared with TRBD1, the D call given in the table. TRBV21-1 is given as a pseudogene. The CDR3 loop spans 22 amino acids. The CDR3 here is CASRDDRGSAEPQGAGYNEQFF. The CDR3 DNA follows: TGTGCCAGCAGAGACGACAGGGGAAGCGCGGAGCCCCAGGGGGCTGGATACAATGAGCAGTTCTTC.

This clonotype showed up many times. This chain connects TRBV7-2 to TRBJ2-7; no clear D gene. V was shortened by 6 bases and J by 3 bases, with 9 bases between the two germline ends. There are 12 residues in the CDR3. CDR1 is SGHTA and CDR2 is FQGNSA in the germline V gene. The DNA of the CDR3 is TGTGCCAGCAGGGCTGATAACTACGAGCAGTACTTC. It translates to CASRADNYEQYF.

The J gene is TRBJ2-1, the V gene TRBV4-2; the match to TRBD2 covers 7 bases. Trimming removed 4 bases from V and 9 bases from J; junction bases left unmatched: 18. The CDR3 consists of 17 residues. Germline values: CDR1 LGHNA, CDR2 YNFKEQ. CDR3 residues: CASSPSRAGLGLGEQFF. In DNA form, the CDR3 reads TGTGCCAGCAGCCCGTCGCGAGCGGGACTGGGGCTGGGTGAGCAGTTCTTC.

This clonotype was detected many times. This rearrangement joins TRBV6-1 to TRBJ2-7; TRBD1 aligns across 7 bases. J lost 4 bases, V lost 8 bases, and 17 bases had no gene match. Germline lookup yields CDR1 MNHNS and CDR2 SASEGT. This CDR3 has 16 amino acids. The CDR3 nucleotides read TGTGCCAGCTCAATCCCCATCGACAGGGTGGATTACGAGCAGTACTTC. It translates to CASSIPIDRVDYEQYF.

The chain recombines TRBV13 with TRBJ2-7, with a weak D call TRBD1 (6 bases). Trimming left V 5 bases short and J 4 bases short, with 9 bases between. This CDR3 is built from 12 residues. Germline CDR1 PRHDT, CDR2 FYEKMQ (reference sequence). For the CDR3, the DNA is TGTGCCAGCAGCGTACAGGGTTACGAGCAGTACGTC. Its translation: CASSVQGYEQYV.

The rearrangement joins TRBV10-3 to TRBJ1-1; D not resolved. Trimming shortened V by 2 bases and J by 0 bases, and 13 bases separated the two germline ends. The CDR3 loop spans 16 amino acids. Germline V gene data show CDR1 as ENHRY and CDR2 as SYGVKD. The chain's CDR3 is CAISEVFQYMNTEAFF. The CDR3, as DNA: TGTGCCATCAGTGAGGTATTTCAGTACATGAACACTGAAGCTTTCTTT.

The chain links TRBV4-1 to TRBJ2-5; D could derive from TRBD1 or TRBD2 (5 bases each). Germline CDR1 and CDR2: MGHRA and YSYEKL. V was clipped by 1 base and J by 2 bases, with 14 bases between them. The CDR3 consists of 16 residues. The CDR3 sequence: CASSQVKGWGQETQYF. The DNA of the CDR3 is TGCGCCAGCAGCCAAGTCAAGGGATGGGGGCAAGAGACCCAGTACTTC.

This clonotype was seen many times. The CDR3 loop reads CASRITDLRGQPQHF. DNA for the CDR3: TGTGCCAGCAGAATAACGGACCTCAGAGGTCAGCCCCAGCATTTT. This rearrangement joins TRBV7-2 to TRBJ1-5; D not certain. V lost 6 bases, J lost 6 bases, and 18 bases lay in between. CDR1 and CDR2 (germline): SGHTA, FQGNSA. The CDR3 totals 15 residues.

This clonotype was seen repeatedly, ten times or more. J is TRBJ2-7 and V is TRBV6-2 or TRBV6-3; TRBD2 is a possible D gene (6 bases). CDR3 length equals 16 residues. Between the trimmed V and J ends, which lost 6 bases and 3 bases, there was a span of 21 bases. From germline, CDR1 is MNHEY and CDR2 SVGEGT. The CDR3 here is CASRTRRANKGYEQYF. DNA for the CDR3: TGTGCCAGCAGGACCCGGAGGGCTAATAAGGGCTACGAGCAGTACTTC.

J is TRBJ2-1 and V is TRBV29-1; possibly TRBD2 for D (6 bases). The CDR3 is made up of 14 amino acids. Per germline, CDR1 SQVTM and CDR2 ANQGSEA. Trimming removed 7 bases from V and 5 bases from J, with 18 bases in between. CDR3 sequence reads: CSALLVDYHNEQFF. The DNA of the CDR3 is TGCAGCGCTCTGCTGGTGGACTACCACAATGAGCAGTTCTTC.

The chain combines TRBV7-9 with TRBJ2-1, with TRBD2 identical over 7 bases. The CDR3 is 15 amino acids. V gave up 5 bases and J gave up 10 bases; unmatched junction bases: 14. The germline V gene encodes CDR1 SEHNR and CDR2 FQNEAQ (reference sequence). Written as DNA, the CDR3 is TGTGCCAGCAGCCCCTTGGTGGCGGGAGTTAGAGAGCAGTTCTTC. Amino acid sequence: CASSPLVAGVREQFF.

The chain has TRBV6-1 and TRBJ2-3; 7 bases match TRBD2. From germline, CDR1 is MNHNS and CDR2 SASEGT. The V segment lost 1 base and the J segment 0 bases; nucleotides outside the gene matches: 1. This CDR3 comprises 15 residues. The CDR3 spells CASSEDSGSTDTQYF. The CDR3 DNA reads TGTGCCAGCAGTGAAGATAGCGGGAGCACAGATACGCAGTATTTT.

Of note for this clonotype: This may be a read error, as it is one base from a much larger clone. V gene TRBV7-2 combines with J gene TRBJ1-1; D unclear. The CDR3 has 13 residues. CDR1 SGHTA and CDR2 FQGNSA come from the germline V gene. CDR3 in amino acids: CASSPTQNTEAYF. The CDR3 bases are TGTGCCAGCAGCCCAACGCAGAACACTGAAGCTTACTTT.

Ten or more counts support this clonotype. The CDR3 region is CSVEPERANYGYTF. The CDR3 DNA is TGCAGCGTTGAACCCGAGCGGGCCAACTATGGCTACACCTTC. The rearrangement uses TRBV29-1 and TRBJ1-2; D is uncertain. Germline lookup yields CDR1 SQVTM and CDR2 ANQGSEA. The length of the CDR3 is 14 residues. V dropped 2 bases and J dropped 2 bases, with 12 bases sitting between them.

This chain connects TRBV7-9 to TRBJ2-2, with a tentative D call TRBD1 (5 bases). In germline, CDR1 is SEHNR, CDR2 FQNEAQ (reference sequence). V shed 3 bases and J shed 4 bases, with 9 bases lying between them. The CDR3 is 14 amino acids. The CDR3 sequence is CASSLQGITGELFF. The CDR3 region has the DNA TGTGCCAGCAGCTTGCAGGGTATCACCGGGGAGCTGTTTTTT.

This clonotype has more than one count but fewer than ten. The CDR3 region has the DNA TGTGCCTGGAGTCCCGGGACAGGGAAGAGCTATGGCTACACCTTC. This codes for CAWSPGTGKSYGYTF. The chain employs TRBV30 and TRBJ1-2, with 9 bases lining up with TRBD1. The CDR3 runs to 15 residues. CDR1 is GTSNPN and CDR2 is SVGIG in the germline V gene (reference sequence). Losses at the gene ends were 2 bases for V and 4 bases for J; bases not matched to a gene: 8.

This clonotype was seen a few times. CDR3 sequence: CASSTSRGQNNEQFF. CDR3 nucleotide sequence: TGTGCCAGCAGCACTAGTAGGGGACAGAACAATGAGCAGTTCTTC. The chain recombines TRBV11-2 with TRBJ2-1, with 7 bases matching TRBD1. Trimming removed 5 bases from V and 5 bases from J; junction bases left unmatched: 9. CDR3 length: 15 amino acids. Germline CDR1 is SGHAT and CDR2 is FQNNGV.

This clonotype appeared a few times. V gene TRBV6-2 or TRBV6-3 combines with J gene TRBJ2-2; 9 bases align to TRBD1. CDR1 is MNHEY, CDR2 SVGEGT, per germline. The CDR3 sequence is 16 residues long. Losses at the gene ends were 7 bases for V and 7 bases for J; bases not matched to a gene: 13. CDR3 residues: CASILRRDRAIGELFF. CDR3 bases: TGTGCCAGCATCCTACGCCGGGACAGGGCGATCGGGGAGCTGTTTTTT.